This note documents a single T cell receptor beta chain sequence. This entry is derived from a study of CD8 T cells in Susac syndrome. Random-hexamer reverse transcription was applied to roughly 0.5 to 1 ug RNA. One entry per CDR3 protein, called by TCRdb with MiXCR from the immunoSEQ multiplex PCR reads. The data show some 150,000 distinct CDR3 sequences, approximately 94% seen once. The CDR3 covers 13 residues. CDR1 and CDR2 (germline): LGHDT, YNNKEL (reference sequence). V gave up 8 bases and J gave up 2 bases, with 10 bases separating them. The sequencing sample was made of CD4+ T cells from PBMCs. The V and J genes are TRBV3-1 and TRBJ1-3; TRBD1 is a possible D gene (5 bases). The clonotype comes from a human donor in good health. This CDR3 is CASGGDPGNTIYF. The CDR3 nucleotides are TGTGCCAGCGGAGGGGATCCTGGAAACACCATATATTTT.